In its sample, the clone carrying this TCR beta chain was seen once. Antigen specificity is unknown. Both 60 Vbeta primers and 13 Jbeta primers went into the PCR. Using immunoSEQ multiplex PCR, the repertoire was profiled, and TCRdb retains in-frame clones only, with some absent. Altogether about 150,000 clones are present, 72% being singletons, with the ten largest covering less than 2.5%. With V trimmed by 3 bases and J by 4 bases, 4 bases remained unmatched. CDR1 and CDR2 (germline): ENHRY, SYGVKD. The CDR3 runs 15 residues. The data derive from a study of cytomegalovirus exposure and HLA in healthy donors. General observations from the study: Exclusion applied to some V segments, including TRBV6-2 and TRBV6-3, as they were indistinguishable. Using a false discovery rate of 0.05, a later analysis showed that some 16,000 TCR beta sequences were associated with HLA alleles. Several top significant clusters appeared, in a later analysis, to be linked to common viral pathogens. In a later analysis, V- and J-gene trimming of beta chains associated with a DCLRE1C missense variant, replicated independently.

The chain employs TRBV10-3 and TRBJ1-5; TRBD1 agrees at 9 bases. Specimen: PBMCs. This TCR was recovered from a man aged 35 to 55 in good health and CMV-seronegative. CDR3 in DNA: TGTGCCATCAGTGAAAGGGGGACAGGGAATCAGCCCCAGCATTTT. As protein: CAISERGTGNQPQHF.